Reported below is one T cell receptor beta chain. Antigen: not known. Germline values: CDR1 MDHEN, CDR2 SYDVKM. The CDR3 spans 12 residues. V was cut by 3 bases and J by 5 bases, with 7 bases left in between. This entry is derived from a study of blood T cells in healthy people across ages. Points from the study as a whole: The CMV status of each donor remained undetermined, and this could have confounded shifts in expanded clonotypes. Researchers report that TCR beta diversity correlated strongly with naive T cell percentage. Getting older went along with TCR beta diversity per million T cells dropping roughly linearly.

A second roughly 7 to 11 cycle PCR used barcoded and J-beta primers. In TCRdb, the 5' RACE reads were re-called with MiXCR into one record per CDR3 protein. The sample holds 720,000 or so distinct CDR3 sequences, 40% to 45% seen once. Sequencing used blood. The rearrangement uses TRBV28 and TRBJ1-1; D is possibly TRBD1 (6 bases). This TCR derives from a man of 80 years or more in good health. The CDR3, as DNA: TGTGCCAGCAGTTTTGGGACAACTGAAGCTTTCTTT. The encoded protein is CASSFGTTEAFF.